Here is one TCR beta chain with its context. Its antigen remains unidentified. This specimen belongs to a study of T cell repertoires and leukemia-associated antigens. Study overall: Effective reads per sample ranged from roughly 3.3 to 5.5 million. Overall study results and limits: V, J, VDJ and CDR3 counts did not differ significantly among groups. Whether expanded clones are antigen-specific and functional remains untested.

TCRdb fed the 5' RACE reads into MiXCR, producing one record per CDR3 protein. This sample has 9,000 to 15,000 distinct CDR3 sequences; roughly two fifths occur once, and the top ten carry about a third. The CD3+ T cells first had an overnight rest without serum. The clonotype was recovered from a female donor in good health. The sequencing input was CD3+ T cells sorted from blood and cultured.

The CDR3 nucleotides are TGTGCCAGCAGCCCTCCCTCAGGACAGGGGGCCGGGGATGAGCAGTTCTTC. Translating gives CASSPPSGQGAGDEQFF. The chain recombines TRBV12-3 or TRBV12-4 with TRBJ2-1; TRBD1 matches at 11 bases. The CDR3 runs 17 residues. V shed 6 bases, J shed 8 bases, and the junction held 15 bases outside the gene matches.